This TCR beta chain was obtained from a study of blood T cell repertoires in COVID-19. As for the study in general: Samples came from the United States, Italy and Spain, spanning acute and convalescent COVID-19.

CDR3 length equals 13 residues. Germline CDR1 is WSHSY and CDR2 is SAAADI. Unmatched junction bases numbered 2, after V lost 5 bases and J lost 4 bases. Repertoires were generated with immunoSEQ multiplex PCR, while TCRdb's copy carries only in-frame clones and drops some. Of about 110,000 clones listed, 81% are singletons. This rearrangement joins TRBV10-2 to TRBJ1-2, with 9 bases lining up with TRBD1. Sequencing was performed on peripheral blood. The clonotype comes from a man aged 50 to 59 with acute or convalescent COVID-19. The CDR3 loop reads CASSRTGVYGYTF. Here the CDR3 DNA reads TGCGCCAGCAGTAGGACAGGGGTCTATGGCTACACCTTC.